This is a list of T cell receptor beta chains from one sample in a study of early T cells in non-severe SARS-CoV-2 infection. TCRdb reanalysed the 5' RACE reads using MiXCR and keeps one entry per CDR3 protein. The data hold approximately 76,000 distinct CDR3 sequences, with approximately 11% observed a single time. The specimen sequenced was whole blood. All receptors derive from an adult who was a healthcare worker with PCR-confirmed SARS-CoV-2 infection or an uninfected control (not recorded which). Both conserved end residues are part of each CDR3. The D gene is left open where the match is weak. The size entry is marked missing in some rows and otherwise reads once, few, many or a size class.

v_gene	abundance	d_gene	j_gene	CDR3nt	CDR3aa
TRBV30	many	.	TRBJ1-1	TGTGCCTGGAGTGAGGGATTTGAAGCTTTCTTT	CAWSEGFEAFF
TRBV7-2	many	TRBD1	TRBJ1-1	TGTGCCAGCAGCCTCCGGACAGGGGGCCTCACTGAAGCTTTCTTT	CASSLRTGGLTEAFF
TRBV4-2	.	TRBD1	TRBJ2-1	TGTGCCAGCAGCCAGGTATCCGGGACAGGGGACAATGAGCAGTTCTTC	CASSQVSGTGDNEQFF
TRBV7-2	.	.	TRBJ1-1	TGTGCCAGCAGCCCCGCTCGATTCGGACGGAACACTGAAGCTTTCTTT	CASSPARFGRNTEAFF
TRBV25-1	.	.	TRBJ1-6	TGTGCCAGCAGTGCTCCAGGAAGCAGCTCACCCCTCCACTTT	CASSAPGSSSPLHF
TRBV7-9	few	TRBD2	TRBJ2-3	TGTGCCAGCAGCTTTAGGGAAGCGGGGGGCACCACAGATACGCAGTATTTT	CASSFREAGGTTDTQYF
TRBV2	many	.	TRBJ2-7	TGTGCCAGCAGTGGGGACGGCTACGAGCAGTACTTC	CASSGDGYEQYF
TRBV7-6	few	TRBD1	TRBJ2-7	TGTGCCAGCAGCTTAGGGGGACAGGAGAACGAGCAGTACTTC	CASSLGGQENEQYF
TRBV6-2/TRBV6-3	.	.	TRBJ2-2	TGTGCCAGCAGAGACGGGGGAAGCACCGGGGAGCTGTTTTTT	CASRDGGSTGELFF
TRBV27	.	.	TRBJ2-7	TGTGCCAGCAGTTATAGTCAGGGCTACGAGCAGTACTTC	CASSYSQGYEQYF
TRBV6-6	.	.	TRBJ2-1	TGTGCCAGCAGTTACACAGGCTCCTACAATGAGCAGTTCTTC	CASSYTGSYNEQFF
TRBV2	.	.	TRBJ1-5	TGTGCCAGCAAGGATTGGGGGGACAATCAGCCCCAGCATTTT	CASKDWGDNQPQHF
TRBV5-1	.	TRBD2	TRBJ2-3	TGCGCCAGCAGCCTTTCCGGGACTAGCGGGACAGATACGCAGTATTTT	CASSLSGTSGTDTQYF
TRBV20-1	.	TRBD2	TRBJ2-3	TGCAGTGCTACGGCTAGCGGGGGCACAGATACGCAGTATTTT	CSATASGGTDTQYF
TRBV4-3	many	TRBD1	TRBJ1-2	TGCGCCAGCAGCCAAGATCGACAGGGAGTTTCCTATGGCTACACCTTC	CASSQDRQGVSYGYTF
TRBV6-5	many	.	TRBJ2-7	TGTGCCAGCAGTTACTCGACCCAGGCAACCTACGAGCAGTACTTC	CASSYSTQATYEQYF
TRBV7-2	many	.	TRBJ1-2	TGTGCCAGCAGCTTAGAAGTGACAGCCTCTAGCTACACCTTC	CASSLEVTASSYTF
TRBV29-1	.	TRBD1	TRBJ1-1	TGCAGCGGTGGGACAGGGAGTCGAGCTTTCTTT	CSGGTGSRAFF
TRBV30	many	TRBD1	TRBJ1-1	TGTGCCTGGAGTCCTGGGACAGGGGAAACTGAAGCTTTCTTT	CAWSPGTGETEAFF
TRBV9	many	.	TRBJ1-2	TGTGCCAGCAGTCTCGATACAGGGACTGGCTACACCTTC	CASSLDTGTGYTF
TRBV5-5	.	.	TRBJ1-5	TGTGCCAGCAGCTTCCTCCCCCTGGATCAGCCCCAGCATTTT	CASSFLPLDQPQHF
TRBV5-4	.	.	TRBJ2-4	TGTGCCAGCAGCTTGGACAGGGATAGCATTCAGTACTTC	CASSLDRDSIQYF
TRBV6-2/TRBV6-3	many	.	TRBJ2-3	TGTGCCAGCAGTTACTCCTCAAGGGTAGATACGCAGTATTTT	CASSYSSRVDTQYF
TRBV18	few	TRBD2	TRBJ2-3	TGTGCCAGCTCGCCGACTAGCACAACAGATACGCAGTATTTT	CASSPTSTTDTQYF
TRBV29-1	.	.	TRBJ2-7	TGCAGCGCCCATCAGTGCGAGCAGTACTTC	CSAHQCEQYF
TRBV4-1	few	TRBD1	TRBJ1-6	TGCGCCAGCAGCCTAAGGACAGGGGAAGATAATTCACCCCTCCACTTT	CASSLRTGEDNSPLHF
TRBV12-5	.	.	TRBJ1-1	TGTGCTAGTGGTTTGCTTGGGAGGGGTCCAGCTTTCTTT	CASGLLGRGPAFF
TRBV19	few	TRBD1	TRBJ1-6	TGTGCCAGTAAGGGACAGGGGAATTCACCCCTCCACTTT	CASKGQGNSPLHF
TRBV7-9	few	.	TRBJ1-1	TGTGCCAGCAGCTTACAGGCTACTAACACTGAAGCTTTCTTT	CASSLQATNTEAFF
TRBV29-1	many	.	TRBJ2-5	TGCAGCGTTGGACACCAAGAGACCCAGTACTTC	CSVGHQETQYF
TRBV7-9	.	.	TRBJ2-7	TGTGCCAGCAGCACCTGGAGGGGGGGCGATTACGAGCAGTACTTC	CASSTWRGGDYEQYF
TRBV5-1	many	.	TRBJ2-5	TGCGCCAGCAGGGAAAGTTACCAAGAGACCCAGTACTTC	CASRESYQETQYF
TRBV4-3	many	.	TRBJ1-2	TGCGCCAGCAGCCAAGTGATCGGCTTCTATGGCTACACCTTC	CASSQVIGFYGYTF
TRBV3-1	many	TRBD1	TRBJ1-3	TGTGCCAGCAGCCCTTCGGACAGGGTTGACACCATATATTTT	CASSPSDRVDTIYF
TRBV6-6	.	TRBD1	TRBJ2-1	TGTGCCGTCTCCCGGGACAGGGGGTACAATGAGCAGTTCTTC	CAVSRDRGYNEQFF
TRBV27	many	.	TRBJ2-7	TGTGCCAGCAGTCGAATGACAGAGACCCCCTCCGAGCAGTACTTC	CASSRMTETPSEQYF
TRBV20-1	many	TRBD1	TRBJ1-1	TGCAGTGCCGGGGAAGCGAGGGGGCGCTTTATCGAAGCTTTCTTT	CSAGEARGRFIEAFF
TRBV6-1	few	.	TRBJ2-1	TGTGCCAGCAACCAGGACAGAAGCTCCTACAATGAGCAGTTCTTC	CASNQDRSSYNEQFF
TRBV6-2/TRBV6-3	.	TRBD1	TRBJ1-5	TGTGCCAGCAATCCTTTCCGGACAGGAGCCAATCAGCCCCAGCATTTT	CASNPFRTGANQPQHF
TRBV9	many	.	TRBJ2-1	TGTGCCAGCAGCTCGTACAGCACTGAGCAGTTCTTC	CASSSYSTEQFF
TRBV30	.	.	TRBJ1-6	TGTGCCTGGAGTGTCGGAGGGAATAATTCACCCCTCCACTTT	CAWSVGGNNSPLHF
TRBV9	.	.	TRBJ2-7	TGTGCCAGCAGCGTAGTCCCGGACGGCTCCTACGAGCAGTACTTC	CASSVVPDGSYEQYF
TRBV7-9	many	TRBD1	TRBJ1-1	TGTGCCAGCAGCAAAGAGACAGGGAGCACTGAAGCTTTCTTT	CASSKETGSTEAFF
TRBV12-5	few	.	TRBJ2-6	TGTGCTAGTGGCCCTTCGACGGGGCTCTCTGGGGCCAACGTCCTGACTTTC	CASGPSTGLSGANVLTF
TRBV18	few	TRBD1	TRBJ2-7	TGTGCCAGCTCACCATCGGGACAGTGGGCGGACGAGCAGTACTTC	CASSPSGQWADEQYF
TRBV7-2	many	TRBD1	TRBJ2-2	TGTGCCAGCAGCCCTACCGGGACAGCAACCGGGGAGCTGTTTTTT	CASSPTGTATGELFF
TRBV12-3/TRBV12-4	.	.	TRBJ2-2	TGTGCCAGCAGTTTAGCTGGGTACACCGGGGAGCTGTTTTTT	CASSLAGYTGELFF
TRBV6-5	few	TRBD1	TRBJ2-7	TGTGCCAGCAGTTTTGCAGGGGGCTCCTACGAGCAGTACTTC	CASSFAGGSYEQYF
TRBV7-8	many	.	TRBJ2-7	TGTGCCAGCAGTTGGTCGGACGGAGAGAGTGAACCCACCTACGAGCAGTACTTC	CASSWSDGESEPTYEQYF
TRBV30	many	.	TRBJ1-1	TGTGCCTGCAACAGGGACACTGAAGCTTTCTTT	CACNRDTEAFF
TRBV12-5	.	.	TRBJ2-3	TGTGCTAGTGGCCCCCGGCCAGATACGCAGTATTTT	CASGPRPDTQYF
TRBV29-1	many	.	TRBJ2-4	TGCAGCGTTGCGGTCCAAAACTTTCAGTACTTC	CSVAVQNFQYF
TRBV7-9	many	TRBD1	TRBJ1-2	TGTGCCAGCAGCCACTCAACCGGGACAGGGGGCACTGGCTACACCTTC	CASSHSTGTGGTGYTF
TRBV4-1	few	.	TRBJ1-1	TGCGCCAGCAGCCAAGGTTTGATCTGGAACCCGAACACTGAAGCTTTCTTT	CASSQGLIWNPNTEAFF
TRBV7-9	few	.	TRBJ2-1	TGTGCCAGCAGCAACCTCAACGGGGGCTCCTACAATGAGCAGTTCTTC	CASSNLNGGSYNEQFF
TRBV12-3/TRBV12-4	.	TRBD1	TRBJ1-4	TGTGCCAGCAGTCCCTCGGGACAGGGCTTGGAAAAACTGTTTTTT	CASSPSGQGLEKLFF
TRBV5-4	once	.	TRBJ1-2	TGTGCCAGCAGCCCCCAGACAGCCTATGGCTACACCTTC	CASSPQTAYGYTF
TRBV7-9	many	TRBD1	TRBJ1-1	TGTGCCAGCAGCTTAAGGACAGGGGACACTGAAGCTTTCTTT	CASSLRTGDTEAFF